The clone carrying this T cell receptor (beta chain) appeared a few times. Its antigen is unidentified. Amplification targeted TCR beta CDR3 regions from RNA transcripts. The HTBI primer set was used in a first-round RT-PCR of the TCR CDR3. In TCRdb, the multiplex PCR reads were re-called with MiXCR into one record per CDR3 protein. The sample includes hundreds of thousands of distinct CDR3 sequences, around 40% of them seen just once. This record belongs to a study of T cells in Graves' hyperthyroidism and ophthalmopathy. Study-level background: Peripheral blood was drawn at first diagnosis, prior to all treatment. Study results and limitations: Blood samples included most of the expanded thyroid clonotypes exceeding 0.001. Stable hyperthyroidism and ophthalmopathy were separated using 13 V-J signatures.

The CDR3 loop spans 15 amino acids. Trimming took 4 bases from V and 0 from J, leaving 13 bases between them. From germline, CDR1 is PRHDT and CDR2 FYEKMQ (reference sequence). Hyperthyroidism was newly diagnosed in patients aged 18 to 65 (duration under 2 months). The rearrangement links TRBV13 to TRBJ2-7; no definite D call. Specimen: blood. This sequence was found in a woman aged 40 to 50 with Graves' hyperthyroidism. CDR3: CASSSNLQSSYEQYF. As DNA, the CDR3 is TGTGCCAGCAGCTCCAATCTCCAAAGCTCCTACGAGCAGTACTTC. Based on the CDR3 plus reference TRBV13 and TRBJ2-7, the full variable domain is AAGVIQSPRHLIKEKRETATLKCYPIPRHDTVYWYQQGPGQDPQFLISFYEKMQSDKGSIPDRFSAQQFSDYHSELNMSSLELGDSALYFCASSSNLQSSYEQYFGPGTRLTVT.